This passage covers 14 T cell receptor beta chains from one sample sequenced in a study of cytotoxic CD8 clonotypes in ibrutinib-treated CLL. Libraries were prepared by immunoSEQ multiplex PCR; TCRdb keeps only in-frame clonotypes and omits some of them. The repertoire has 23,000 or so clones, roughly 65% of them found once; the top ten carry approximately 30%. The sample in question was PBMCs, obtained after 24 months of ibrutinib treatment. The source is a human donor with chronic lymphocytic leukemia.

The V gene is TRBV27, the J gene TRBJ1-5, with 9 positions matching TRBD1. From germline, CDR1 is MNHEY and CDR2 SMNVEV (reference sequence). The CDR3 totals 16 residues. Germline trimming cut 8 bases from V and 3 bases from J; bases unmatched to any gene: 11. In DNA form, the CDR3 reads TGTGCCAGCTCGCCGGACAGGGGCCCTACCAATCAGCCCCAGCATTTT. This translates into CASSPDRGPTNQPQHF.

CDR3 bases: TGCGCCAGCAGTGAGTCGAGGCAGGGGACTCGGGGTGGCTACACCTTC. It codes for CASSESRQGTRGGYTF. The chain employs TRBV10-2 and TRBJ1-2; D possibly corresponds to TRBD1 (6 bases). Germline V gives CDR1 WSHSY, CDR2 SAAADI. Trimming took 0 bases from V and 7 from J, leaving 18 bases between them. The CDR3 consists of 16 residues.

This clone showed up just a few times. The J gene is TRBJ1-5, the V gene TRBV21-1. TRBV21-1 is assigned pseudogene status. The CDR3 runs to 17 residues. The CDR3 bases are TGTGCCAGCAGGAACCCGGGGGTACCTTATAGCAATCAGCCCCAGCATTTT. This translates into CASRNPGVPYSNQPQHF.

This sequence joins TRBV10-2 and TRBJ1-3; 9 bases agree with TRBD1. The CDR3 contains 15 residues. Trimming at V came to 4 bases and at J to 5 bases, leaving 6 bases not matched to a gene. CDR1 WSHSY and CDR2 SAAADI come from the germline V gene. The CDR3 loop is CASSGPGQGRNTIYF. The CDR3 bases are TGCGCCAGCAGTGGTCCGGGACAGGGCCGAAACACCATATATTTT.

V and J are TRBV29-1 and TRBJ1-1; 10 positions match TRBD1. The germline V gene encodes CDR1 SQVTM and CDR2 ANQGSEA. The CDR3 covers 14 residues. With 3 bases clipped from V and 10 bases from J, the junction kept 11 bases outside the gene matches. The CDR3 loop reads CSVDKRQGARVAFF. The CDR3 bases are TGCAGCGTTGATAAGCGACAGGGGGCAAGGGTAGCTTTCTTT.

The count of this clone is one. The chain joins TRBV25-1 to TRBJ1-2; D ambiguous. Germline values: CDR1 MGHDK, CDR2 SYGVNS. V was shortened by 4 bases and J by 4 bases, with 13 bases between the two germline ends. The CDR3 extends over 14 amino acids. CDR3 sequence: CASSAQQGIYGYTF. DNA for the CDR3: TGTGCCAGCAGTGCACAACAAGGGATCTATGGCTACACCTTC.

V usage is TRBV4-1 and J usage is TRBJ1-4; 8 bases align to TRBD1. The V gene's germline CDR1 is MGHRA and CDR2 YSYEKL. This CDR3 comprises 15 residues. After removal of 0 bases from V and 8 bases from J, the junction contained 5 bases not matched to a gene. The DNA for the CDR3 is TGCGCCAGCAGCCAAGAGACAGGGGCGGGGGAAAAACTGTTTTTT. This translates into CASSQETGAGEKLFF.

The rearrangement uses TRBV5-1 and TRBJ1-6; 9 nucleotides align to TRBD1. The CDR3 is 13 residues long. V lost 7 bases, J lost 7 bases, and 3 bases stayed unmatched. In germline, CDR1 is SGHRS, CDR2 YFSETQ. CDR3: CASGTGRNSPLHF. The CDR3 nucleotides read TGCGCCAGCGGGACAGGGAGGAATTCACCCCTCCACTTT.

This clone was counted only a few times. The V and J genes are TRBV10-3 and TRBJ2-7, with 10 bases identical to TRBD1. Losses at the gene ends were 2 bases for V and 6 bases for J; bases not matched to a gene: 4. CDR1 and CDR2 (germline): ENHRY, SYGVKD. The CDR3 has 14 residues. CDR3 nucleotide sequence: TGTGCCATCAGTGAGGCGACAGGGGGCTTCGAGCAGTACTTC. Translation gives CAISEATGGFEQYF.

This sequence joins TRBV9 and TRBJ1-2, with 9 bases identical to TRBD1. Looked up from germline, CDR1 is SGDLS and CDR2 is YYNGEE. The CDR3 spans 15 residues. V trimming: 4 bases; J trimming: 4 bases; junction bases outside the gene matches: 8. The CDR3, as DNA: TGTGCCAGCAGCCCTGGACAGGGGCCGCTCTATGGCTACACCTTC. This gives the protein CASSPGQGPLYGYTF.

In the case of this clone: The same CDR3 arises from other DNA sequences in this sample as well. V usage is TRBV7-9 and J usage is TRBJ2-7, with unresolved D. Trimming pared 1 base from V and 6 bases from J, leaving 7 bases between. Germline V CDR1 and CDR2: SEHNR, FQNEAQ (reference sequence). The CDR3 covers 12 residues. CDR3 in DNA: TGTGCCAGCAGCTTAGTAGGTCCCGAGCAGTACTTC. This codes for CASSLVGPEQYF.

The DNA of the CDR3 is TGTGCCAGCTCACCACTGTCGACAGGGAGCAATCAGCCCCAGCATTTT. Its protein product is CASSPLSTGSNQPQHF. This chain joins TRBV18 and TRBJ1-5; TRBD1 matches at 7 bases. The CDR3 has 16 residues. CDR1 is KGHSH and CDR2 is LQKENI in the germline V gene. The V gene end was trimmed by 1 base and the J gene end by 1 base; junction bases not matched to a gene: 4.

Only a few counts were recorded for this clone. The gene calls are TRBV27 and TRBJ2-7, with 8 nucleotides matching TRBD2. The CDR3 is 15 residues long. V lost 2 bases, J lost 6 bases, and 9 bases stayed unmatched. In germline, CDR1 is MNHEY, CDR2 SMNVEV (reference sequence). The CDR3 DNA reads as TGTGCCAGCAGTTTAGCGGGGGGAACCCCGGGCGAGCAGTACTTC. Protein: CASSLAGGTPGEQYF.

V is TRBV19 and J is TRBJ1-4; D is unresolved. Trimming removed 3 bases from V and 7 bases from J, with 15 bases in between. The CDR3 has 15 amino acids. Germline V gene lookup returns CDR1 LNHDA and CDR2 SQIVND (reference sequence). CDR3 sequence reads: CASSMSGVRSEKLFF. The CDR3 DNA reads TGTGCCAGTAGTATGAGCGGGGTGAGATCTGAAAAACTGTTTTTT.